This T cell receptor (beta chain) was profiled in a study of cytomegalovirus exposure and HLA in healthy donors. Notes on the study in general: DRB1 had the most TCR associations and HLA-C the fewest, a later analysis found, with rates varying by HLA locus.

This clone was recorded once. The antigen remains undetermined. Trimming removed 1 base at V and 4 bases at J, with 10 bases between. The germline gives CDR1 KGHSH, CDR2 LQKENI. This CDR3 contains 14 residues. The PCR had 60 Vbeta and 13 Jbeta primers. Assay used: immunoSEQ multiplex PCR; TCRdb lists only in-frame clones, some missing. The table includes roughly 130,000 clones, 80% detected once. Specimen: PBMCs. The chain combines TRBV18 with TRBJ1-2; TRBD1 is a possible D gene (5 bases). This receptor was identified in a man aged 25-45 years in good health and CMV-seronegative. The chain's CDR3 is CASSPRGGIYGYTF. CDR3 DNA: TGTGCCAGCTCACCACGGGGGGGAATCTATGGCTACACCTTC.